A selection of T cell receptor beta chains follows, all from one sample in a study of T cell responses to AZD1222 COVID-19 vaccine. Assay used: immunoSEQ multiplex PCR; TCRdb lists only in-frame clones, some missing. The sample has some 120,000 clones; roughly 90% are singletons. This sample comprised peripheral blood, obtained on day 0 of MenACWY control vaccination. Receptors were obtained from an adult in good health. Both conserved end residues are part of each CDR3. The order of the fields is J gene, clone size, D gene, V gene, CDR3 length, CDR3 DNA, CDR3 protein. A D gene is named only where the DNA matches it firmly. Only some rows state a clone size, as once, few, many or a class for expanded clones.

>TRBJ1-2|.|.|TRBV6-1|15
TGTGCCAGCAGTGAAGTTGCTTTCCCCGGGGCAGGCTACACCTTC
CASSEVAFPGAGYTF
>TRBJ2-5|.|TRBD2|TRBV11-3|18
TGTGCCAGCAGCTTCTCGGGGCTAGCGGGAGTAGGCCAAGAGACCCAGTACTTC
CASSFSGLAGVGQETQYF
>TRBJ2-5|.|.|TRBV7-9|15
TGTGCCAGCAGCTTAGTGGGGGCAGCGCAGGAGACCCAGTACTTC
CASSLVGAAQETQYF
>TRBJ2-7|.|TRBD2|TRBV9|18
TGTGCCAGCAGCGCCAGATATGGTAGCGGGATCAGCGTTTACGAGCAGTACTTC
CASSARYGSGISVYEQYF
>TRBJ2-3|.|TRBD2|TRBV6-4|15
TGTGCCAGCAGTGACCGGGGGACTAGTGGAGATACGCAGTATTTT
CASSDRGTSGDTQYF
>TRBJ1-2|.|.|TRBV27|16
TGTGCCAGCAGGCTCAGGGGTCTTGCGGCTAACTATGGCTACACCTTC
CASRLRGLAANYGYTF
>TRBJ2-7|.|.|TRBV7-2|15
TGTGCCAGCAGCCCCTTCCGGGACGGTACCTACGAGCAGTACTTC
CASSPFRDGTYEQYF
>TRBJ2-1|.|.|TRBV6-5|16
TGTGCCAGCAGTTACTCTGGAGACTCCACCTACAATGAGCAGTTCTTC
CASSYSGDSTYNEQFF
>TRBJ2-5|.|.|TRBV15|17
TGTGCCACCAGCAGAGATCCGTCCACAGCCTTCCAAGAGACCCAGTACTTC
CATSRDPSTAFQETQYF
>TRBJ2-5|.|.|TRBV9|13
TGTGCCAGCAGCGTAAATCCCCAAGAGACCCAGTACTTC
CASSVNPQETQYF
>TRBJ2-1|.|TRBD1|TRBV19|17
TGTGCCAGTAGCCTCCCAGCCGGGACAGGGTCTTACAATGAGCAGTTCTTC
CASSLPAGTGSYNEQFF
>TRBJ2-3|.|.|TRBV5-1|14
TGCGCCAGCAGCTTGGACAGGGCGACAGATACGCAGTATTTT
CASSLDRATDTQYF
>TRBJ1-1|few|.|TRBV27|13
TGTGCCAGCAGTTTTACGTTGAACACTGAAGCTTTCTTT
CASSFTLNTEAFF
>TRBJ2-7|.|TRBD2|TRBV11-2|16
TGTGCCAGCAGCTTAACCCGCGGGACTAGCGGTTACGAGCAGTACTTC
CASSLTRGTSGYEQYF
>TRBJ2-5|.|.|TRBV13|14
TGTGCCAGCATGCACGGACAGAACCAAGAGACCCAGTACTTC
CASMHGQNQETQYF
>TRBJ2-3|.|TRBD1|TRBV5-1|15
TGCGCCAGCAGCCTAACGGGACAGTTCACAGATACGCAGTATTTT
CASSLTGQFTDTQYF
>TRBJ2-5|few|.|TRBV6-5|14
TGTGCCAGCAGTTCCACCGGGCCCCAAGAGACCCAGTACTTC
CASSSTGPQETQYF
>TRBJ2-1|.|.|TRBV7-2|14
TGTGCCAGCAGCTTAGCGGGGGGTATAGATGAGCAGTTCTTC
CASSLAGGIDEQFF
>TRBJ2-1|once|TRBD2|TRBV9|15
TGTGCCAGCAGCGTAGAGACTAGCGGGAGGAATGAGCAGTTCTTC
CASSVETSGRNEQFF
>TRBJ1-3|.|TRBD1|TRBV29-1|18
TGCAGCGCCCAAACCCGACAGGGTTGGGGGAACTCTGGAAACACCATATATTTT
CSAQTRQGWGNSGNTIYF
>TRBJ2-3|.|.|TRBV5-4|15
TGTGCCAGCAGCTTGTCGGGGAGTGGGAGGGATACGCAGTATTTT
CASSLSGSGRDTQYF
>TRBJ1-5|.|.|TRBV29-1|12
TGCAGCGTGGCAGGTCGAAATCAGCCCCAGCATTTT
CSVAGRNQPQHF
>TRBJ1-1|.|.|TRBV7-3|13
TGTGCCAGCAGCTTCCAAGGGAACACTGAAGCTTTCTTT
CASSFQGNTEAFF
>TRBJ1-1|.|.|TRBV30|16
TGTGCCTGGACCCCGCCGGCAGGGATCGGGAGAACTGAAGCTTTCTTT
CAWTPPAGIGRTEAFF
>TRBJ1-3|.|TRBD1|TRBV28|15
TGTGCCAGCAGTGATGCTGGGACAGGGGGGAACACCATATATTTT
CASSDAGTGGNTIYF
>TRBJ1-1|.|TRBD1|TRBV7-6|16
TGTGCCAGCAGCTTACTTGCCCGGGACAGCACTACTGAAGCTTTCTTT
CASSLLARDSTTEAFF
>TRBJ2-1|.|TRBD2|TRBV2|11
TGTGCCAGCACCGCGGGGGGGGTGCAGTTCTTC
CASTAGGVQFF
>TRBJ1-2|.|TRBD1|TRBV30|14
TGTGCCTGGAGTCAGGAGGGGGCAGTCGGTGGCTACACCTTC
CAWSQEGAVGGYTF
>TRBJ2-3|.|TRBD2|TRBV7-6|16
TGTGCCAGCAGCTTAGGGCCGGGAGGCCCCACAGATACGCAGTATTTT
CASSLGPGGPTDTQYF
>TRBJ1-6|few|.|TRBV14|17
TGTGCCAGCAGCCTCTTACCGGCGAGGGGCTATAATTCACCCCTCCACTTT
CASSLLPARGYNSPLHF
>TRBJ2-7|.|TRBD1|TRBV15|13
TGTGCCACCAGCCGGGACAGGGTCTACGAGCAGTACTTC
CATSRDRVYEQYF
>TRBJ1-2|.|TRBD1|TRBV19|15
TGTGCCAGTACCCGCGCAGGGGGCAACCGCTATGGCTACACCTTC
CASTRAGGNRYGYTF
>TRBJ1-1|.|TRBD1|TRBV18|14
TGTGCCAGCTCACAAGGACAGGGAAGCACTGAAGCTTTCTTT
CASSQGQGSTEAFF
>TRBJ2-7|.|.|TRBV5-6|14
TGTGCCAGCAGCGGGCCGCTGCAGCCCTACGAGCAGTACTTC
CASSGPLQPYEQYF
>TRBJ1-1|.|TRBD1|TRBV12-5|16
TGTGCTAGTGGTTTCGGGACAGGGGTTAGGAACACTGAAGCTTTCTTT
CASGFGTGVRNTEAFF
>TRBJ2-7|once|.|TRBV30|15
TGTGCCTGGTCCCCGGTCAGGAGGGGAGGTTTCGAGCAGTACTTC
CAWSPVRRGGFEQYF
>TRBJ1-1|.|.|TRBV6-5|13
TGTGCCACCGGGACATATTCGAACACTGAAGCTTTCTTT
CATGTYSNTEAFF
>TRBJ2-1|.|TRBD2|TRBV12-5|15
TGTGCTAGTGGTTCCCCCCCTAGCGGGAGCGATGAGCAGTTCTTC
CASGSPPSGSDEQFF
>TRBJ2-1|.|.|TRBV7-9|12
TGTGCCAGCAGCTTTGTCGGGGAGGAGCAGTTCTTC
CASSFVGEEQFF
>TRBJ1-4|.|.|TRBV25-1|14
TGTGCCAGCAGGGACGACAGGATTAATGAAAAACTGTTTTTT
CASRDDRINEKLFF
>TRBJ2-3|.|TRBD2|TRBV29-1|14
TGCAGCGTCTCTGGCGGGAGGTTCACAGATACGCAGTATTTT
CSVSGGRFTDTQYF
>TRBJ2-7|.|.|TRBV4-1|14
TGCGCCAGCAGCCCGAGGGACTCCGGCTACGAGCAGTACTTC
CASSPRDSGYEQYF
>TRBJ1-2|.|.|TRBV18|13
TGTGCCAGCTCATATTACAATGACTATGGCTACACCTTC
CASSYYNDYGYTF
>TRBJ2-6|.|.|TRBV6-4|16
TGTGCCAGTACGGACCTTGGAACCTCTGGGGCCAACGTCCTGACTTTC
CASTDLGTSGANVLTF
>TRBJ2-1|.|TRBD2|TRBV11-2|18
TGTGCCAGCAGCTCGACCCACGGGAGGGGAGGAGATTACAATGAGCAGTTCTTC
CASSSTHGRGGDYNEQFF
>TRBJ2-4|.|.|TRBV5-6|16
TGTGCCACCCAAAAGAGGGGTAGGGGCGCGATAAACATTCAGTACTTC
CATQKRGRGAINIQYF
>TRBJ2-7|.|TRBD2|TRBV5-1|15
TGCGCCAGCAGCTTGTCCGCGGGGGGCTCCTACGAGCAGTACTTC
CASSLSAGGSYEQYF
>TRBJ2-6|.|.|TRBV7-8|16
TGTGCCAGCAGCTTAGATTTTGCTGTTGGGGCCAACGTCCTGACTTTC
CASSLDFAVGANVLTF
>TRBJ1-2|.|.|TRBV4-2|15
TGTGCCAGCAGCCAAGGGCCACAGGAGAACTATGGCTACACCTTC
CASSQGPQENYGYTF
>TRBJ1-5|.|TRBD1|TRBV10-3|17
TGTGCCATCAGCTCGGGGGGGACAGGGGAAAGGGTTCAGCCCCAGCATTTT
CAISSGGTGERVQPQHF
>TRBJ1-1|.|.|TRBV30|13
TGTGTCTGGAGTGTAGAGCCTAACACTGAAGCTTTCTTT
CVWSVEPNTEAFF
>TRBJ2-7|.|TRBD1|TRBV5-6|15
TGTGCCAGCAGCTTTGGGACAGGGGGTAGGAACGAGCAGTACTTC
CASSFGTGGRNEQYF
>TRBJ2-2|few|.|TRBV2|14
TGTGCCGGACAGCAGGTTAGGAACACCGGGGAGCTGTTTTTT
CAGQQVRNTGELFF
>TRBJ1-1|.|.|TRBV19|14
TGTGCCAGTAGTATAGTTTTCCCAGGGCCTGAAGCTTTCTTT
CASSIVFPGPEAFF
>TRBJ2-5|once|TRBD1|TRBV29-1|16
TGCAGCGTCGCTCGGGACAGGGGGCTTTTCCAAGAGACCCAGTACTTC
CSVARDRGLFQETQYF
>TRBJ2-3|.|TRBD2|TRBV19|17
TGTGCCAGCCAAGTTGGCCTAGCGGCCCCGGCCACAGATACGCAGTATTTT
CASQVGLAAPATDTQYF
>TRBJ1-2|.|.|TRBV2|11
TGTGCCAGCACTTTTGGGAATGGCTACACCTTC
CASTFGNGYTF